This is a list of T cell receptor beta chains from one sample in a study of CD8 T cells in Susac syndrome. TCRdb reprocessed the immunoSEQ multiplex PCR reads with MiXCR, giving one entry per CDR3 protein. The sample lists 95,000 to 150,000 distinct CDR3 sequences, about 94% occurring once. What was sequenced was CD8+ T cells from PBMCs. The receptors here all came from a human donor with Susac syndrome. The CDR3 runs from the conserved cysteine through the conserved F or W. Each record gives: clone size, D gene, J gene, V gene, CDR3 protein, CDR3 DNA. A D gene is named only where the DNA matches it firmly. Only part of the rows carry a size: once, few, many, or a class if the clone is expanded.

clone size: -; D gene: TRBD1; J gene: TRBJ1-4; V gene: TRBV20-1; CDR3 protein: CSAPQGANEKLFF; CDR3 DNA: TGCAGTGCTCCACAGGGGGCTAATGAAAAACTGTTTTTT
clone size: -; D gene: TRBD1; J gene: TRBJ2-6; V gene: TRBV3-1; CDR3 protein: CASSQGDRGRAGANVLTF; CDR3 DNA: TGTGCCAGCAGCCAAGGCGACAGGGGGCGCGCTGGGGCCAACGTCCTGACTTTC
clone size: -; D gene: -; J gene: TRBJ2-7; V gene: TRBV11-3; CDR3 protein: CASTCGRDCLYEQYF; CDR3 DNA: TGTGCCAGCACCTGCGGCAGGGACTGCCTCTACGAGCAGTACTTC
clone size: -; D gene: TRBD1; J gene: TRBJ1-2; V gene: TRBV29-1; CDR3 protein: CSALQGEYGYTF; CDR3 DNA: TGCAGCGCCCTACAGGGGGAATATGGCTACACCTTC
clone size: -; D gene: TRBD1; J gene: TRBJ2-3; V gene: TRBV11-1; CDR3 protein: CASSFGTGDTDTQYF; CDR3 DNA: TGTGCCAGCAGCTTTGGGACAGGAGACACAGATACGCAGTATTTT
clone size: few; D gene: TRBD1; J gene: TRBJ1-1; V gene: TRBV6-2/TRBV6-3; CDR3 protein: CASSYPYQGQANTEAFF; CDR3 DNA: TGTGCCAGCAGTTACCCCTACCAGGGACAGGCTAACACTGAAGCTTTCTTT
clone size: -; D gene: -; J gene: TRBJ1-1; V gene: TRBV29-1; CDR3 protein: CSASPGPEAFF; CDR3 DNA: TGCAGCGCTAGCCCGGGCCCTGAAGCTTTCTTT
clone size: -; D gene: -; J gene: TRBJ2-2; V gene: TRBV6-2/TRBV6-3; CDR3 protein: CASNLGPPGELFF; CDR3 DNA: TGTGCCAGCAACCTCGGCCCTCCCGGGGAGCTGTTTTTT
clone size: -; D gene: -; J gene: TRBJ2-2; V gene: TRBV4-1; CDR3 protein: CASSQVLRVGELFF; CDR3 DNA: TGCGCCAGCAGCCAAGTGCTAAGGGTAGGGGAGCTGTTTTTT
clone size: -; D gene: TRBD1; J gene: TRBJ1-1; V gene: TRBV30; CDR3 protein: CAWSDDRGDTEAFF; CDR3 DNA: TGTGCCTGGAGTGATGACAGGGGCGACACTGAAGCTTTCTTT